This T cell receptor beta chain comes out of a study of blood T cell repertoires in COVID-19. Across the study: PBMCs, B-cell-depleted T cells, or T cells provided the cDNA or gDNA that made up the material.

A Seattle source enrolled patients during active infection and followed them longitudinally. V lost 5 bases and J 11 bases, leaving 18 bases between the germline ends. CDR3 length equals 13 residues. Germline V gene data show CDR1 as SEHNR and CDR2 as FQNEAQ (reference sequence). Per the original methods: Amplification of reference gene primers provided the estimated nucleated cell counts. Libraries were prepared by immunoSEQ multiplex PCR; TCRdb keeps only in-frame clonotypes and omits some of them. The DNA gave D and trimming, while V, J and clone size come from that table. Among a few hundred thousand clones listed, around 90% were seen once.

Sequenced input: peripheral blood. This TCR was sampled from a woman younger than 45 with COVID-19, enrolled during active disease. The gene calls are TRBV7-9 and TRBJ1-1; a possible D gene is TRBD1 (5 bases). The CDR3 nucleotides are TGTGCCAGCAGCCCCGGGGGGGGTGAGGTCGCTTTCTTT. This encodes CASSPGGGEVAFF.